Each of the 28 T cell receptor beta chains below was sequenced from the same sample in a study of T cell responses to AZD1222 COVID-19 vaccine. Profiled with immunoSEQ multiplex PCR; TCRdb holds only in-frame clones, not every one. The sample comprises some 180,000 clones, 91% of which are singletons, and 1.7% rests with the top ten. The source material was peripheral blood, sampled 28 days after the second AZD1222 dose. These receptors were collected from an adult who received the AZD1222 COVID-19 vaccine.

This chain joins TRBV7-9 and TRBJ2-5, with D unclear. Germline lookup yields CDR1 SEHNR and CDR2 FQNEAQ (reference sequence). V lost 3 bases and J 0 bases, leaving 11 bases between the germline ends. The CDR3 contains 15 residues. The CDR3 protein is CASSLGRKYQETQYF. CDR3 nucleotide sequence: TGTGCCAGCAGCTTGGGTCGCAAGTACCAAGAGACCCAGTACTTC.

This chain joins TRBV9 and TRBJ2-3; 11 bases align to TRBD2. The V and J ends lost 1 base and 2 bases, in that order; junction bases with no gene match: 3. This CDR3 has 16 amino acids. Germline loops: CDR1 SGDLS, CDR2 YYNGEE. CDR3 in amino acids: CASSVLLAGDTDTQYF. The CDR3 coding sequence is TGTGCCAGCAGCGTATTACTAGCGGGGGACACAGATACGCAGTATTTT.

The sample holds one count of this clone. The chain carries TRBV7-9 and TRBJ1-1; unclear D gene. Trimming removed 5 bases at V and 0 bases at J, with 13 bases between. Germline V gene lookup returns CDR1 SEHNR and CDR2 FQNEAQ (reference sequence). This CDR3 spans 15 amino acids. The CDR3 DNA reads TGTGCCAGCAGCCCCGTAACAACTATGAACACTGAAGCTTTCTTT. It specifies CASSPVTTMNTEAFF.

This clone was counted once. Other DNA sequences in this sample translate to the same CDR3. This chain connects TRBV6-5 to TRBJ1-5, with D hard to call. Trimming pared 0 bases from V and 0 bases from J, leaving 6 bases between. Germline-derived CDR1 and CDR2 are MNHEY and SVGAGI. The CDR3 has 15 residues. In DNA form, the CDR3 reads TGTGCCAGCAGTTACTCGGCTAATAGCAATCAGCCCCAGCATTTT. Residues: CASSYSANSNQPQHF.

The rearrangement uses TRBV30 and TRBJ1-6, with a tentative D call TRBD1 (5 bases). Germline values: CDR1 GTSNPN, CDR2 SVGIG (reference sequence). Trimming stripped 8 bases from V and 7 bases from J, with 18 bases between. The CDR3 covers 14 residues. CDR3 residues: CAAQRGGGNSPLHF. CDR3 nucleotides: TGTGCCGCCCAACGCGGGGGAGGAAATTCACCCCTCCACTTT.

The chain recombines TRBV6-6 with TRBJ1-3, with D hard to call. The germline gives CDR1 MNHNY, CDR2 SVGAGI (reference sequence). This CDR3 has 12 residues. Trimming left V 6 bases short and J 5 bases short, with 8 bases between. The CDR3 nucleotides read TGTGCCAGCAGCCCCCTTCGAAACACCATATATTTT. Protein: CASSPLRNTIYF.

J is TRBJ1-4 and V is TRBV2; TRBD1 agrees at 7 bases. The V segment lost 0 bases and the J segment 8 bases; nucleotides outside the gene matches: 9. CDR3 size: 16 residues. Germline lookup yields CDR1 SNHLY and CDR2 FYNNEI. The CDR3 reads CASSEALTGFGEKLFF. CDR3 bases: TGTGCCAGCAGTGAAGCCTTGACAGGGTTTGGAGAAAAACTGTTTTTT. The full variable domain, rest sourced from reference TRBV2 and TRBJ1-4, is EPEVTQTPSHQVTQMGQEVILRCVPISNHLYFYWYRQILGQKVEFLVSFYNNEISEKSEIFDDQFSVERPDGSNFTLKIRSTKLEDSAMYFCASSEALTGFGEKLFFGSGTQLSVL.

This clone was detected a few times. This chain uses TRBV6-5 with TRBJ1-4, with a tentative D call TRBD1 (5 bases). The V end lost 8 bases, the J end lost 4 bases, and 14 bases lay between the germline ends. This CDR3 is 14 amino acids long. Germline V CDR1 and CDR2: MNHEY, SVGAGI. This CDR3 reads CASLGGGLNEKLFF. DNA of the CDR3: TGTGCCAGCCTTGGGGGGGGACTTAATGAAAAACTGTTTTTT.

The chain combines TRBV6-2 or TRBV6-3 with TRBJ1-4; D gene unclear. The CDR3 runs to 13 residues. Trimming shortened V by 4 bases and J by 5 bases, and 8 bases separated the two germline ends. From germline, CDR1 is MNHEY and CDR2 SVGEGT. The DNA of the CDR3 is TGTGCCAGCAGTTTTCATTTAAATGAAAAACTGTTTTTT. Residues: CASSFHLNEKLFF.

In its sample, this clone was seen once. V is TRBV3-1 (or the pseudogene TRBV3-2) and J is TRBJ1-3; D is ambiguous. V was trimmed by 0 bases and J by 1 base, leaving 13 bases between them. CDR1 is LGHDT, CDR2 YNNKEL, per germline (reference sequence). The CDR3 has 17 residues. CDR3 sequence: CASSQDPGSGSGNTIYF. The CDR3 DNA sequence: TGTGCCAGCAGCCAAGACCCGGGTTCTGGGTCTGGAAACACCATATATTTT.

The chain combines TRBV10-1 with TRBJ1-2; no clear D gene. From germline, CDR1 is WNHNN and CDR2 SYGVQD (reference sequence). CDR3 length: 10 residues. V lost 6 bases to trimming and J lost 9 bases, with 8 bases between them. CDR3 bases: TGCGCCAGCAGCCAAGCAAGCTACACCTTC. Its protein product is CASSQASYTF.

The genes are TRBV10-1 and TRBJ2-1; 7 bases align to TRBD1. The junction had 10 bases not matched to a gene; V was cut back by 3 bases and J by 8 bases. This CDR3 region has 15 residues. The germline V gene encodes CDR1 WNHNN and CDR2 SYGVQD (reference sequence). The CDR3 spells CASSDLGQPRHEQFF. The CDR3 DNA reads as TGCGCCAGCAGTGACTTGGGACAGCCGAGGCATGAGCAGTTCTTC.

The chain recombines TRBV19 with TRBJ1-2; D perhaps matches TRBD1 (5 bases). The germline V gene has CDR1 LNHDA and CDR2 SQIVND (reference sequence). Trimming took off 5 bases at V and 9 bases at J, with 22 bases between the two ends. CDR3 size: 15 residues. The CDR3, as DNA: TGTGCCAGTAGTTCACCATCAGGGCCTCCTGCTCGCTACACCTTC. Translation: CASSSPSGPPARYTF. The full variable domain, completed using reference TRBV19 and TRBJ1-2, is DGGITQSPKYLFRKEGQNVTLSCEQNLNHDAMYWYRQDPGQGLRLIYYSQIVNDFQKGDIAEGYSVSREKKESFPLTVTSAQKNPTAFYLCASSSPSGPPARYTFGSGTRLTVV.

CDR3 nucleotides: TGCGCCAGCAGCCCCAGGGACTCTGGGGGCTATGGCTACACCTTC. It translates to CASSPRDSGGYGYTF. V is TRBV4-1 and J is TRBJ1-2; D perhaps matches TRBD1 (5 bases). The germline V gene has CDR1 MGHRA and CDR2 YSYEKL. Trimming left V 4 bases short and J 4 bases short, with 16 bases between. The CDR3 is 15 amino acids.

The CDR3 coding sequence is TGTGCCAGCAGCCGGGACAGGGGGGGCACTGAAGCTTTCTTT. This gives the protein CASSRDRGGTEAFF. The gene calls are TRBV7-2 and TRBJ1-1; the match to TRBD1 covers 11 bases. Per the germline V gene, CDR1 is SGHTA and CDR2 is FQGNSA. This CDR3 contains 14 residues. J lost 4 bases, V lost 5 bases, and 3 bases had no gene match.

The chain uses TRBV5-4 and TRBJ1-6; 7 nucleotides align to TRBD1. CDR1 and CDR2 (germline): SGHNT, YYREEE (reference sequence). The length of the CDR3 is 15 residues. Trimming cost V 4 bases and J 7 bases; bases outside gene matches: 8. Written as DNA, the CDR3 is TGTGCCAGCAGCGATCTAGCAGGGGGGAATTCACCCCTCCACTTT. It translates to CASSDLAGGNSPLHF.

The chain joins TRBV6-6 to TRBJ1-4, with D perhaps TRBD1 (5 bases). V lost 4 bases to trimming and J lost 5 bases, with 14 bases between them. The CDR3 extends over 15 amino acids. Looked up from germline, CDR1 is MNHNY and CDR2 is SVGAGI (reference sequence). The DNA for the CDR3 is TGTGCCAGCAGTTCCGGGGACCTCGGAAATGAAAAACTGTTTTTT. As protein: CASSSGDLGNEKLFF.

V and J are TRBV7-2 and TRBJ2-7, with D possibly matching TRBD2 (6 bases). The CDR3 contains 13 residues. Germline CDR1 and CDR2: SGHTA and FQGNSA. Deletions cut 11 bases from V and 2 bases from J, with 16 bases between. CDR3 region: CAGSPGETYEQYF. The CDR3 DNA is TGTGCCGGTTCACCGGGAGAAACCTACGAGCAGTACTTC. The full variable domain, with the rest looked up from reference TRBV7-2 and TRBJ2-7, is GAGVSQSPSNKVTEKGKDVELRCDPISGHTALYWYRQSLGQGLEFLIYFQGNSAPDKSGLPSDRFSAERTGGSVSTLTIQRTQQEDSAVYLCAGSPGETYEQYFGPGTRLTVT.

The chain joins TRBV10-1 to TRBJ2-3; perhaps TRBD2 as D (6 bases). Germline CDR1 and CDR2: WNHNN and SYGVQD (reference sequence). The CDR3 has 14 amino acids. Trimming pared 3 bases from V and 5 bases from J, leaving 12 bases between. This CDR3 reads CASSDGGTKDTQYF. CDR3 bases: TGCGCCAGCAGTGACGGCGGGACCAAAGATACGCAGTATTTT.

The rearrangement joins TRBV6-2 or TRBV6-3 to TRBJ2-4; 8 bases align to TRBD1. With 6 bases clipped from V and 2 bases from J, the junction kept 9 bases outside the gene matches. This CDR3 has 16 residues. Germline lookup yields CDR1 MNHEY and CDR2 SVGEGT. The CDR3 spells CASSPTGAWTKNIQYF. The CDR3 region has the DNA TGTGCCAGCAGCCCGACAGGGGCATGGACCAAAAACATTCAGTACTTC.

The V call is TRBV7-2, the J call TRBJ1-1; D is uncertain. There are 12 residues in the CDR3. Trimming left V 5 bases short and J 8 bases short, with 12 bases between. Looked up from germline, CDR1 is SGHTA and CDR2 is FQGNSA. The CDR3 DNA is TGTGCCAGCAGCCGCACCTTAGGGGAAGCTTTCTTT. Its protein is CASSRTLGEAFF.

The chain employs TRBV5-5 and TRBJ1-2, with D possibly being TRBD1 (5 bases). Germline V gene data show CDR1 as SGHKS and CDR2 as YYEKEE (reference sequence). The CDR3 consists of 13 residues. Trimming took 2 bases from V and 8 from J, leaving 13 bases between them. The CDR3: CASSFQGIQGYTF. In DNA form, the CDR3 reads TGTGCCAGCAGCTTTCAGGGTATTCAGGGCTACACCTTC. Full variable domain (missing parts from reference TRBV5-5 and TRBJ1-2): DAGVTQSPTHLIKTRGQQVTLRCSPISGHKSVSWYQQVLGQGPQFIFQYYEKEERGRGNFPDRFSARQFPNYSSELNVNALLLGDSALYLCASSFQGIQGYTFGSGTRLTVV.

The gene calls are TRBV19 and TRBJ1-6, with D unresolved. Germline-derived CDR1 and CDR2 are LNHDA and SQIVND (reference sequence). The CDR3 is made up of 14 amino acids. V shed 5 bases and J shed 5 bases, with 10 bases lying between them. CDR3 in amino acids: CASSWRQNNSPLHF. Here the CDR3 DNA reads TGTGCCAGTAGTTGGCGGCAGAATAATTCACCCCTCCACTTT.

This rearrangement joins TRBV5-1 to TRBJ2-7; D is possibly TRBD1 or TRBD2 (7 bases each). The CDR3 sequence is 15 residues long. Germline loops: CDR1 SGHRS, CDR2 YFSETQ. V was clipped by 5 bases and J by 7 bases, with 22 bases between them. DNA of the CDR3: TGCGCCAGCAGGGGGAGGGACAGAAACTACGAGGAGCAGTACTTC. Protein: CASRGRDRNYEEQYF.

This chain links TRBV14 with TRBJ2-7, with D hard to call. V lost 1 base and J lost 4, with 8 bases in between. The CDR3 is 13 amino acids. From germline, CDR1 is SGHDN and CDR2 FVKESK. The CDR3 spells CASSQGLTYEQYF. DNA of the CDR3: TGTGCCAGCAGCCAAGGACTCACTTACGAGCAGTACTTC.

The chain links TRBV5-1 to TRBJ1-1; TRBD1 matches at 7 bases. CDR1 is SGHRS, CDR2 YFSETQ, per germline. This CDR3 contains 15 residues. Trimming cost V 2 bases and J 1 base; bases outside gene matches: 5. CDR3 coding DNA: TGCGCCAGCAGCTTTGAAGGGGGCCGGAACACTGAAGCTTTCTTT. Translated, it gives CASSFEGGRNTEAFF. The whole variable domain, filled in from reference TRBV5-1 and TRBJ1-1, reads KAGVTQTPRYLIKTRGQQVTLSCSPISGHRSVSWYQQTPGQGLQFLFEYFSETQRNKGNFPGRFSGRQFSNSRSEMNVSTLELGDSALYLCASSFEGGRNTEAFFGQGTRLTVV.

CDR3 bases: TGTGCCAGCAGCCCCCGGGACAGGTCGGTCGACCCCTTTTCCGGGGAGCAGTTCTTC. Translating gives CASSPRDRSVDPFSGEQFF. This chain links TRBV11-2 with TRBJ2-1; 8 bases fit TRBD1. The CDR3 extends over 19 amino acids. CDR1 is SGHAT and CDR2 is FQNNGV in the germline V gene. After removal of 5 bases from V and 10 bases from J, the junction contained 25 bases not matched to a gene.

CDR3 region: CASSPVVELFF. CDR3 DNA: TGCGCCAGCAGTCCAGTGGTGGAGCTGTTTTTT. The genes are TRBV10-2 and TRBJ2-2; D call uncertain. This CDR3 region has 11 residues. Trimming pared 5 bases from V and 10 bases from J, leaving 8 bases between. Germline loops: CDR1 WSHSY, CDR2 SAAADI.